Listed here are 31 T cell receptor beta chains from one sample, sequenced in a study of blood T cell repertoires in COVID-19. The protocol was immunoSEQ multiplex PCR, while the TCRdb copy is restricted to in-frame clones and leaves out a portion. The sample yields more than 350,000 clones, around 87% seen once. Sequenced material: peripheral blood. The receptors were sampled from a woman aged 25 to 39 with COVID-19, enrolled during active disease.

The chain couples TRBV29-1 to TRBJ2-2; TRBD2 might be the D (6 bases). This CDR3 has 14 amino acids. With 0 bases removed from V and 7 bases from J, the gap between germline ends came to 12 bases. From germline, CDR1 is SQVTM and CDR2 ANQGSEA. The CDR3 loop is CSVEDPREVGELFF. CDR3 sequence (DNA): TGCAGCGTTGAAGATCCGAGGGAGGTCGGGGAGCTGTTTTTT.

The chain combines TRBV6-5 with TRBJ1-5; D uncertain. Germline loops: CDR1 MNHEY, CDR2 SVGAGI. Trimming cost V 11 bases and J 3 bases, with 14 bases left between them. CDR3 length: 13 amino acids. CDR3 nucleotides: TGTGCCTGCAAGGCGGGCTTCAATCAGCCCCAGCATTTT. Protein sequence: CACKAGFNQPQHF.

This chain joins TRBV3-1 (or the pseudogene TRBV3-2) and TRBJ2-7; D may be TRBD2 (5 bases). From germline, CDR1 is LGHDT and CDR2 YNNKEL (reference sequence). The V and J ends lost 4 bases and 4 bases respectively, with 8 bases between them. This CDR3 is built from 12 residues. CDR3 nucleotide sequence: TGTGCCAGCAGCCTAAGAGGGTACGAGCAGTACTTC. It specifies CASSLRGYEQYF.

The chain recombines TRBV5-8 with TRBJ1-5, with 10 bases aligning to TRBD1. The trim removed 5 bases at V and 11 bases at J, leaving 13 bases unmatched. The CDR3 is 15 residues long. CDR1 is SGHTS and CDR2 is YDEGEE in the germline V gene. CDR3 coding DNA: TGTGCCAGCAGGCTTGGACAGGGGGGATTTGAAGCCCAGCATTTT. Translating it yields CASRLGQGGFEAQHF.

The chain is built from TRBV7-3 and TRBJ1-1; the D is unclear. The V end was cut by 1 base, the J end by 1 base, with 13 bases between. Germline V lookup: CDR1 SGHTA, CDR2 FQGTGA. The CDR3 runs to 16 residues. The CDR3 DNA follows: TGTGCCAGCAGCTTAATCCGGCGACAAAAGAACACTGAAGCTTTCTTT. This sequence encodes CASSLIRRQKNTEAFF.

J is TRBJ2-4 and V is TRBV5-1; D not resolved. Germline V gene data show CDR1 as SGHRS and CDR2 as YFSETQ. The CDR3 sequence is 16 residues long. V lost 0 bases and J 0 bases, leaving 10 bases between the germline ends. The CDR3 nucleotides read TGCGCCAGCAGCTTGGCCCCGTTCTTAGCCAAAAACATTCAGTACTTC. Translating gives CASSLAPFLAKNIQYF. The variable domain in full, completed from reference TRBV5-1 and TRBJ2-4, reads KAGVTQTPRYLIKTRGQQVTLSCSPISGHRSVSWYQQTPGQGLQFLFEYFSETQRNKGNFPGRFSGRQFSNSRSEMNVSTLELGDSALYLCASSLAPFLAKNIQYFGAGTRLSVL.

This clone was detected only once. V gene TRBV24-1 combines with J gene TRBJ2-5, with TRBD1 matching 11 bases. The CDR3 consists of 15 residues. The trim removed 3 bases at V and 3 bases at J, leaving 2 bases unmatched. Germline CDR1 reads KGHDR; CDR2 reads SFDVKD. In DNA, the CDR3 is TGTGCCACCAGTGATCGGGACAGGGGGGAAGAGACCCAGTACTTC. The encoded protein is CATSDRDRGEETQYF.

This clone appeared a single time. This chain connects TRBV5-5 to TRBJ1-4; TRBD1 might be the D (5 bases). The CDR3 runs 16 residues. The germline V gene encodes CDR1 SGHKS and CDR2 YYEKEE (reference sequence). V lost 4 bases to trimming and J lost 0 bases, with 13 bases between them. This chain's CDR3 is CASSPTGVATNEKLFF. The CDR3 DNA reads as TGTGCCAGCAGCCCTACGGGGGTTGCAACTAATGAAAAACTGTTTTTT.

The V call is TRBV24-1, the J call TRBJ2-7; TRBD2 matches at 10 bases. With 1 base clipped from V and 7 bases from J, the junction kept 6 bases outside the gene matches. CDR1 and CDR2 from the germline V gene are KGHDR and SFDVKD. The CDR3 extends over 15 amino acids. In nucleotides, the CDR3 is TGTGCCACCAGTGATTTCTCTAGCGGGAGTGAGGAGCAGTACTTC. Translated: CATSDFSSGSEEQYF.

The gene calls are TRBV2 and TRBJ2-5; 11 bases line up with TRBD2. CDR1 SNHLY and CDR2 FYNNEI come from the germline V gene. The CDR3 consists of 15 residues. Germline trimming cut 5 bases from V and 4 bases from J; bases unmatched to any gene: 6. CDR3 sequence: CASSKLAGVAETQYF. The CDR3 DNA follows: TGTGCCAGCAGTAAACTAGCGGGAGTAGCAGAGACCCAGTACTTC.

This chain uses TRBV10-1 with TRBJ1-5; D might be TRBD1 (6 bases). V gave up 6 bases and J gave up 5 bases, with 17 bases separating them. Germline-derived CDR1 and CDR2 are WNHNN and SYGVQD (reference sequence). The CDR3 runs 15 residues. CDR3 nucleotides: TGCGCCAGCAGGAGGCCGGGACAAGGGGATCAGCCCCAGCATTTT. Residues: CASRRPGQGDQPQHF.

Regarding this clone: One base away lies a much larger clone, so this may be a sequencing read error. J is TRBJ2-2 and V is TRBV4-1; 10 bases align to TRBD2. The CDR3 runs to 16 residues. From germline, CDR1 is MGHRA and CDR2 YSYEKL. Losses at the gene ends were 2 bases for V and 0 bases for J; bases not matched to a gene: 0. The CDR3 DNA follows: TGCGCCAGCAGCCAACTAGCGGGAGCGAACACCGGGGAGCTGTTTTTT. It specifies CASSQLAGANTGELFF.

The chain recombines TRBV28 with TRBJ1-5; D ambiguous. The CDR3 has 15 residues. CDR1 MDHEN and CDR2 SYDVKM come from the germline V gene. Trimming removed 1 base at V and 0 bases at J, with 7 bases between. The CDR3 DNA follows: TGTGCCAGCAGTTTATACGGGTATAGCAATCAGCCCCAGCATTTT. It codes for CASSLYGYSNQPQHF.

This chain uses TRBV7-8 with TRBJ2-3, with 7 positions matching TRBD2. This CDR3 comprises 21 residues. V shed 1 base, J shed 0 bases, and the junction held 19 bases outside the gene matches. Germline V CDR1 and CDR2: SGHVS, FQNEAQ. The CDR3 here is CASSLEASRRELVSSTDTQYF. For the CDR3, the DNA is TGTGCCAGCAGCTTAGAGGCTAGTCGGCGGGAGCTCGTGTCTAGCACAGATACGCAGTATTTT.

The chain recombines TRBV28 with TRBJ1-2, with D perhaps matching TRBD1 (6 bases). The CDR3 sequence is 14 residues long. Germline V gene sequence: CDR1 MDHEN, CDR2 SYDVKM. The V gene lost 8 bases and the J gene lost 4 bases, with 17 bases spanning the gap. CDR3 sequence reads: CASSPGQKLYGYTF. As DNA, the CDR3 is TGTGCCAGCTCGCCGGGACAAAAACTCTATGGCTACACCTTC.

V is TRBV20-1 and J is TRBJ2-5, with D tentatively TRBD2 (5 bases). This CDR3 region has 11 residues. Germline V gene data show CDR1 as DFQATT and CDR2 as SNEGSKA (reference sequence). Deletions cut 5 bases from V and 4 bases from J, with 8 bases between. The CDR3 DNA follows: TGCAGTGCTCACCGGGGAGAGACCCAGTACTTC. Residues: CSAHRGETQYF.

J is TRBJ2-3 and V is TRBV2, with 16 bases identical to TRBD2. CDR1 and CDR2 from the germline V gene are SNHLY and FYNNEI. This CDR3 is built from 17 residues. Trimming took 0 bases from V and 4 from J; bases not matched to a gene: 1. The CDR3 spells CASSEAGTSGGADTQYF. The CDR3 DNA follows: TGTGCCAGCAGTGAAGCGGGGACTAGCGGGGGGGCAGATACGCAGTATTTT.

This rearrangement joins TRBV5-1 to TRBJ2-1, with D unresolved. The ends were cut back, 3 bases at V and 5 bases at J, with 9 bases in the middle. Germline loops: CDR1 SGHRS, CDR2 YFSETQ. This CDR3 has 13 residues. The CDR3 nucleotides read TGCGCCAGCAGCTACACTACTAACAATGAGCAGTTCTTC. Translation gives CASSYTTNNEQFF.

This rearrangement joins TRBV27 to TRBJ2-3, with 10 nucleotides matching TRBD2. This CDR3 region has 14 residues. Germline lookup yields CDR1 MNHEY and CDR2 SMNVEV (reference sequence). With V trimmed by 3 bases and J by 7 bases, 4 bases remained unmatched. The CDR3 region is CASSFSGRTHTQYF. CDR3 DNA: TGTGCCAGCAGTTTTAGCGGGAGGACACATACGCAGTATTTT.

The chain links TRBV12-3 or TRBV12-4 to TRBJ1-1; D gene unclear. The CDR3 spans 12 residues. Between the trimmed V and J ends, which lost 3 bases and 3 bases, there was a span of 5 bases. The CDR3 loop reads CASSFGDTEAFF. CDR3 nucleotides: TGTGCCAGCAGTTTCGGAGACACTGAAGCTTTCTTT.

The V call is TRBV5-4, the J call TRBJ2-7; unclear D gene. Germline V gene data show CDR1 as SGHNT and CDR2 as YYREEE (reference sequence). V was pared by 0 bases and J by 2 bases, with 6 bases between. The CDR3 has 13 residues. As DNA, the CDR3 is TGTGCCAGCAGCTTGGGAGATCCCTACGAGCAGTACTTC. This codes for CASSLGDPYEQYF.

The chain employs TRBV29-1 and TRBJ2-3; the match to TRBD1 covers 8 bases. This CDR3 has 14 residues. With V trimmed by 7 bases and J by 0 bases, 6 bases remained unmatched. Germline CDR1 and CDR2: SQVTM and ANQGSEA. This CDR3 is CSGKWTGSTDTQYF. DNA for the CDR3: TGCAGCGGCAAATGGACAGGGAGCACAGATACGCAGTATTTT.

This chain links TRBV5-4 with TRBJ2-1, with D possibly being TRBD2 (5 bases). CDR1 is SGHNT and CDR2 is YYREEE in the germline V gene (reference sequence). Trimming shortened V by 9 bases and J by 4 bases, and 11 bases separated the two germline ends. This CDR3 has 12 amino acids. CDR3 residues: CAMSSPYNEQFF. CDR3 nucleotide sequence: TGTGCCATGTCTAGCCCATACAATGAGCAGTTCTTC.

This chain uses TRBV5-5 with TRBJ2-2; 9 positions match TRBD2. Germline V gene lookup returns CDR1 SGHKS and CDR2 YYEKEE (reference sequence). The CDR3 is made up of 20 amino acids. V was pared by 4 bases and J by 0 bases, with 16 bases of the junction left unmatched. CDR3 sequence: CASSPRLVAVAGANTGELFF. CDR3 coding DNA: TGTGCCAGCAGCCCCCGGCTGGTAGCGGTAGCGGGAGCGAACACCGGGGAGCTGTTTTTT.

The chain recombines TRBV9 with TRBJ1-1, with a possible D match to TRBD1 (5 bases). Germline lookup yields CDR1 SGDLS and CDR2 YYNGEE. The length of the CDR3 is 13 residues. V was trimmed by 2 bases and J by 6 bases, leaving 11 bases between them. CDR3 DNA sequence: TGTGCCAGCAGCGTGGGAGGGGATCCTGAAGCTTTCTTT. The encoded protein is CASSVGGDPEAFF.

In DNA form, the CDR3 reads TGTGCCAGCAGCTTAGCGAGAAGGGACAGGGGAGGCAAAAACATTCAGTACTTC. It yields the protein CASSLARRDRGGKNIQYF. V gene TRBV7-6 combines with J gene TRBJ2-4, with 10 bases matching TRBD1. The J segment lost 3 bases and the V segment lost 0 bases, leaving 8 bases of the junction unmatched. Germline V gives CDR1 SGHVS, CDR2 FNYEAQ. The CDR3 covers 18 residues.

V is TRBV3-1 (or the pseudogene TRBV3-2) and J is TRBJ2-7; TRBD2 agrees at 10 bases. Germline V gene lookup returns CDR1 LGHDT and CDR2 YNNKEL (reference sequence). This CDR3 contains 14 residues. The junction had 0 bases not matched to a gene; V was cut back by 0 bases and J by 4 bases. CDR3 sequence reads: CASSQDSGGYEQYF. In DNA, the CDR3 is TGTGCCAGCAGCCAAGATAGCGGGGGGTACGAGCAGTACTTC.

This rearrangement joins TRBV13 to TRBJ2-3; 11 bases map to TRBD2. Germline V gene lookup returns CDR1 PRHDT and CDR2 FYEKMQ (reference sequence). V trimming: 5 bases; J trimming: 4 bases; junction bases outside the gene matches: 5. This CDR3 contains 15 residues. The CDR3 sequence is CASSKLAGAADTQYF. CDR3 in DNA: TGTGCCAGCAGCAAACTAGCGGGAGCGGCAGATACGCAGTATTTT.

This chain joins TRBV19 and TRBJ2-7, with 7 bases identical to TRBD1. Germline assignment: CDR1 LNHDA and CDR2 SQIVND (reference sequence). CDR3 length: 14 amino acids. J gave up 2 bases and V 4 bases, and 5 bases lay outside the gene matches. The CDR3 spells CASSTYRGAYEQYF. DNA for the CDR3: TGTGCCAGTAGTACTTACAGGGGAGCCTACGAGCAGTACTTC.

The gene calls are TRBV9 and TRBJ1-1; weak D call: TRBD1 (5 bases). Germline CDR1 SGDLS, CDR2 YYNGEE. The V gene lost 0 bases and the J gene lost 3 bases, with 12 bases spanning the gap. The CDR3 length is 15 residues. This CDR3 is CASSVGGEGYTEAFF. CDR3 nucleotide sequence: TGTGCCAGCAGCGTAGGTGGGGAGGGGTACACTGAAGCTTTCTTT.

The rearrangement uses TRBV18 and TRBJ2-2; perhaps TRBD1 as D (6 bases). The CDR3 covers 18 residues. Germline CDR1 reads KGHSH; CDR2 reads LQKENI. The V end lost 6 bases, the J end lost 1 base, and 21 bases lay between the germline ends. As DNA, the CDR3 is TGTGCCAGCTCGTCTTTTGGGACAAGGATAAGGAACACCGGGGAGCTGTTTTTT. This codes for CASSSFGTRIRNTGELFF.